The clone carrying this TCR beta chain was observed a few times. The antigen is undetermined. Prepared libraries of TCR beta cDNA carried unique molecular identifiers. MiXCR was run by TCRdb on the PCR reads, yielding one entry per CDR3 protein. The sample comprises roughly 600,000 distinct CDR3 sequences, 44% of which are singletons, and about 1.8% rests with the top ten. These data originate in a study of post-analysis software for immune sequencing data. In the study overall: Secondary progressive, relapsing-remitting and progressive-relapsing multiple sclerosis were among the included disease courses. Study-wide points: Patients with multiple sclerosis recorded significantly lower normalized Chao1 diversity than controls, the study found. Patients carried roughly 5 TRBV segments more frequently than controls did, and TRBV5-6, TRBV5-1 and TRBV20-1 were among them.

Losses at the gene ends were 3 bases for V and 0 bases for J; bases not matched to a gene: 10. Germline loops: CDR1 DFQATT, CDR2 SNEGSKA (reference sequence). The CDR3 length is 16 residues. Sequenced material: blood. This sequence originates from a girl between 5 and 17 years old with multiple sclerosis. The gene calls are TRBV20-1 and TRBJ2-7, with TRBD2 matching 8 bases. The CDR3 nucleotides read TGCAGTGCTAGCCCCCCAAAACTAGCGGACTCCTACGAGCAGTACTTC. This encodes CSASPPKLADSYEQYF.